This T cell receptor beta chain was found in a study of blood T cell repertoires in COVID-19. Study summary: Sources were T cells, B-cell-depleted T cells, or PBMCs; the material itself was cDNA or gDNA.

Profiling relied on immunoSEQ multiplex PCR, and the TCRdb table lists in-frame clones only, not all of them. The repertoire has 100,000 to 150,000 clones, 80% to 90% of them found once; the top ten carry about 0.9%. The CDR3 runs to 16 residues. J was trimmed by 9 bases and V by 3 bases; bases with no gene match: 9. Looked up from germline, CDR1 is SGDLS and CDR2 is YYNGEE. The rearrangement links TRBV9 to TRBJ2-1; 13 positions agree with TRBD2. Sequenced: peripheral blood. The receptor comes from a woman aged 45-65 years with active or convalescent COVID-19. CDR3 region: CASSAGGLAGTSEQFF. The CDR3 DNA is TGTGCCAGCAGCGCTGGGGGACTAGCGGGAACGAGTGAGCAGTTCTTC.